The clone carrying this TCR beta chain was detected ten times or more. Time point noted: after trial treatment. The treatment denotes: LDRT plus nivolumab, ipilimumab, low-dose cyclophosphamide and aspirin (RACIN trial). Every donor was treated with nivolumab, ipilimumab, aspirin, low-dose cyclophosphamide and also low-dose radiotherapy. This specimen comes from a study of low-dose radiotherapy and immunotherapy resistance in tumors. Alpha and beta chains were covered, as first-strand cDNA relied on TRAV- and TRBV-specific primers. With a V-primer adapter and a constant-region primer, TCRs were amplified for roughly 18 PCR cycles. TCRdb reprocessed the reads via MiXCR and lists one record per CDR3 protein. The data show about 35,000 distinct CDR3 sequences, around 21% seen once. The CDR3 is 14 amino acids. Germline V gene lookup returns CDR1 ENHRY and CDR2 SYGVKD. Unmatched junction bases numbered 5, after V lost 7 bases and J lost 3 bases.

The chain has TRBV10-3 and TRBJ2-3; 9 bases agree with TRBD2. Sequencing was performed on PBMCs, taken after low-dose radiotherapy plus immunotherapy. The source of this sequence is a female donor with ovarian cancer. The CDR3 here is CAIMGLAGTDTQYF. CDR3 bases: TGTGCCATCATGGGGCTAGCGGGGACAGATACGCAGTATTTT.